This T cell receptor beta chain was recovered during a study of molecular identifiers for immune sequencing clone quantification. Study-wide context: In replicates, RNA taken from roughly 21,000 or 96,000 naive CD8 cells was divided five ways, and four portions underwent sequencing.

There are many counts of this clonotype. Researchers sorted naive CD8 T cells as cells that were CD8+CD4-CCR7+CD45RA+. V shed 3 bases, J shed 3 bases, and the junction held 2 bases outside the gene matches. CDR1 is SGHTA, CDR2 FQGTGA, per germline. This CDR3 has 15 residues. The bulk TCR libraries were made with methods described before and with listed TCR primers. Each CDR3 protein is one row after TCRdb ran MiXCR on the PCR reads. The sample holds about 640,000 distinct CDR3 sequences, 20% seen once. The rearrangement joins TRBV7-3 to TRBJ2-2; 9 positions agree with TRBD2. The sequenced sample was naive CD8+ T cells from blood, with Jurkat cell RNA spiked in. Subset specified: FACS-sorted CD8+CD4-CCR7+CD45RA+ naive T cells. This TCR was recovered from a human donor in good health. Some libraries in this study had Jurkat cell RNA spiked in. The CDR3 region is CASSLAGGDTGELFF. The CDR3 coding sequence is TGTGCCAGCAGCTTGGCGGGAGGGGACACCGGGGAGCTGTTTTTT.